The 18 T cell receptor beta chains below were found in one sample sequenced in a study of cytomegalovirus exposure and HLA in healthy donors. PCR involved 60 Vbeta and 13 Jbeta primers. Repertoires were generated with immunoSEQ multiplex PCR, while TCRdb's copy carries only in-frame clones and drops some. This table has 75,000 to 100,000 clones, around 77% appearing once. The specimen sequenced was PBMCs. These receptors originate from a man between 35 and 55 years old in good health and CMV-seronegative.

This clone was counted between two and nine times. The rearrangement links TRBV7-9 to TRBJ1-5; D is perhaps TRBD1 (6 bases). Germline values: CDR1 SEHNR, CDR2 FQNEAQ (reference sequence). CDR3 length: 14 amino acids. V dropped 1 base and J dropped 7 bases, with 11 bases sitting between them. CDR3 residues: CASSLGPGVQPQHF. In DNA, the CDR3 is TGTGCCAGCAGCTTAGGTCCAGGGGTCCAGCCCCAGCATTTT.

The chain employs TRBV6-5 and TRBJ2-7; the match to TRBD1 covers 10 bases. Trimming cost V 5 bases and J 5 bases; bases outside gene matches: 6. The CDR3 is 14 amino acids. Germline CDR1 MNHEY, CDR2 SVGAGI. Here the CDR3 DNA reads TGTGCCAGCAGTAGAGGGACAGGGGAAAACGAGCAGTACTTC. It specifies CASSRGTGENEQYF.

This chain uses TRBV6-4 with TRBJ2-7; 8 bases fit TRBD1. V shed 2 bases, J shed 6 bases, and the junction held 3 bases outside the gene matches. The length of the CDR3 is 13 residues. CDR1 and CDR2 from the germline V gene are MRHNA and SNTAGT. The CDR3 DNA reads TGTGCCAGCAGTGACGGGACAGGCGCCGAGCAGTACTTC. It is translated as CASSDGTGAEQYF.

J is TRBJ2-7 and V is TRBV5-1; 10 bases line up with TRBD2. This CDR3 has 14 residues. The V and J ends lost 0 bases and 6 bases, in that order; junction bases with no gene match: 3. Per germline, CDR1 SGHRS and CDR2 YFSETQ. The chain's CDR3 is CASSLVLAGAEQYF. The DNA for the CDR3 is TGCGCCAGCAGCTTGGTTCTAGCGGGAGCCGAGCAGTACTTC.

In this sample, this clone turned up a few times. For the CDR3, the DNA is TGTGCCAGCAGTATCGGACAGGGATCTTATGGCTACACCTTC. This translates into CASSIGQGSYGYTF. The rearrangement joins TRBV27 to TRBJ1-2; TRBD1 agrees at 8 bases. Trimming removed 5 bases from V and 5 bases from J; junction bases left unmatched: 7. This CDR3 has 14 amino acids. Germline CDR1 MNHEY, CDR2 SMNVEV (reference sequence).

This sequence joins TRBV30 and TRBJ1-1; D remains ambiguous. V was cut by 5 bases and J by 2 bases, with 12 bases left in between. The CDR3 extends over 13 amino acids. Germline V lookup: CDR1 GTSNPN, CDR2 SVGIG (reference sequence). The CDR3 here is CAWSSQANTEAFF. CDR3 DNA sequence: TGTGCCTGGTCCTCGCAGGCCAACACTGAAGCTTTCTTT.

The chain joins TRBV15 to TRBJ1-1; no definite D call. Germline V lookup: CDR1 LNHNV, CDR2 YYDKDF (reference sequence). CDR3 length: 14 residues. Between the trimmed V and J ends, which lost 4 bases and 4 bases, there was a span of 13 bases. CDR3 DNA: TGTGCCACCAGCACCCAAACAAGTCCCACTGAAGCTTTCTTT. This sequence encodes CATSTQTSPTEAFF.

This chain's CDR3 is CAITPGGSREQYF. CDR3 nucleotide sequence: TGTGCCATCACCCCGGGGGGCTCTAGGGAGCAGTACTTC. The chain carries TRBV10-3 and TRBJ2-7; TRBD2 is a possible D gene (7 bases). V was trimmed by 7 bases and J by 7 bases, leaving 17 bases between them. The CDR3 length is 13 residues. Germline V gene sequence: CDR1 ENHRY, CDR2 SYGVKD.

The V call is TRBV28, the J call TRBJ1-1, with D maybe TRBD1 (5 bases). Germline V lookup: CDR1 MDHEN, CDR2 SYDVKM. The V gene lost 7 bases and the J gene lost 11 bases, with 17 bases spanning the gap. The CDR3 runs to 12 residues. CDR3 sequence: CASTLAGGNAFF. Here the CDR3 DNA reads TGTGCCAGCACCCTAGCCGGGGGGAATGCTTTCTTT.

The chain couples TRBV29-1 to TRBJ2-1, with 8 bases identical to TRBD2. Per germline, CDR1 SQVTM and CDR2 ANQGSEA. This CDR3 is 13 amino acids long. The V segment lost 3 bases and the J segment 9 bases; nucleotides outside the gene matches: 7. The CDR3 protein is CSVESGGAGEQFF. In DNA, the CDR3 is TGCAGCGTTGAGAGCGGGGGCGCGGGTGAGCAGTTCTTC.

The genes are TRBV9 and TRBJ1-1, with D possibly matching TRBD1 (5 bases). The CDR3 is 17 amino acids. In germline, CDR1 is SGDLS, CDR2 YYNGEE. Deletions cut 1 base from V and 1 base from J, with 17 bases between. In DNA, the CDR3 is TGTGCCAGCAGCGTACGTGCCGGGGGGGAAGGGAACACTGAAGCTTTCTTT. Protein product: CASSVRAGGEGNTEAFF.

This sequence joins TRBV6-5 and TRBJ2-5; D ambiguous. The end of the DNA aligns better with TRBJ2-7, so the J call may be wrong. The germline gives CDR1 MNHEY, CDR2 SVGAGI. The CDR3 length is 15 residues. DNA for the CDR3: TGTGCCAGCAGCCCTGAGGCAGTGATATCCTACGAGCAGTACTTC. Translating it yields CASSPEAVISYEQYF.

The chain has TRBV15 and TRBJ1-3; D is unresolved. Germline CDR1 reads LNHNV; CDR2 reads YYDKDF (reference sequence). The CDR3 loop spans 17 amino acids. V lost 5 bases and J 0 bases, leaving 17 bases between the germline ends. This CDR3 is CATSHLNEPLSGNTIYF. Written as DNA, the CDR3 is TGTGCCACCAGCCACCTCAACGAGCCCCTCTCTGGAAACACCATATATTTT.

This clone was detected a few times. The chain has TRBV19 and TRBJ2-1; TRBD1 might be the D (5 bases). Germline V lookup: CDR1 LNHDA, CDR2 SQIVND (reference sequence). This CDR3 contains 15 residues. The ends were cut back, 1 base at V and 4 bases at J, with 11 bases in the middle. Written as DNA, the CDR3 is TGTGCCAGTAGTATAGGACAGATAAAGTACAATGAGCAGTTCTTC. It specifies CASSIGQIKYNEQFF.

The chain joins TRBV7-6 to TRBJ2-2, with TRBD2 matching 8 bases. CDR1 SGHVS and CDR2 FNYEAQ come from the germline V gene. Losses at the gene ends were 1 base for V and 0 bases for J; bases not matched to a gene: 7. CDR3 size: 18 residues. CDR3 loop: CASSLGPGTRSNTGELFF. CDR3 coding DNA: TGTGCCAGCAGCTTAGGGCCCGGGACTAGATCGAACACCGGGGAGCTGTTTTTT.

The V call is TRBV4-2, the J call TRBJ2-3; possibly TRBD2 for D (5 bases). CDR3 length: 15 residues. V gave up 6 bases and J gave up 6 bases, with 19 bases separating them. CDR1 and CDR2 (germline): LGHNA, YNFKEQ. The DNA of the CDR3 is TGTGCCAGCAGTCAGGAGGTGTCTAGCCTGGATACGCAGTATTTT. As protein: CASSQEVSSLDTQYF.

The chain has TRBV11-2 and TRBJ1-2; possible D gene TRBD1, 5 bases. CDR1 and CDR2 from the germline V gene are SGHAT and FQNNGV. The V and J ends lost 4 bases and 4 bases respectively, with 28 bases between them. The CDR3 consists of 19 residues. CDR3 sequence (DNA): TGTGCCAGCAGCTCTCAAGGGGCTATTCCTGTAACCAATGCCTATGGCTACACCTTC. Translated, it gives CASSSQGAIPVTNAYGYTF.

V and J are TRBV19 and TRBJ2-7, with D possibly matching TRBD1 (6 bases). V lost 4 bases and J 0 bases, leaving 10 bases between the germline ends. The CDR3 runs to 14 residues. CDR1 LNHDA and CDR2 SQIVND come from the germline V gene (reference sequence). The CDR3 loop is CASSNRDNSYEQYF. CDR3 nucleotides: TGTGCCAGTAGTAACCGGGACAACTCCTACGAGCAGTACTTC.